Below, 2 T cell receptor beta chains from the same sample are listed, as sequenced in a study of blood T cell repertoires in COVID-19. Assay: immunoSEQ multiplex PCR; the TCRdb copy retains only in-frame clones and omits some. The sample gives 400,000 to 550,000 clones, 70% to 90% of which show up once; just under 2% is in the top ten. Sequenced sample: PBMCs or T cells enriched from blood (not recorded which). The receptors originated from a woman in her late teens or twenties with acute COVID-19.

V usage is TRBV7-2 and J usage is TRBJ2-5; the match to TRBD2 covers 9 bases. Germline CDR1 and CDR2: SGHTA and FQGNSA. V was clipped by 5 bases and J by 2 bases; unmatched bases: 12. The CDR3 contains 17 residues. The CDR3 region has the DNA TGTGCCAGCAGCGTAATGTCACTAGCGGGTGCTCAAGAGACCCAGTACTTC. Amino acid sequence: CASSVMSLAGAQETQYF.

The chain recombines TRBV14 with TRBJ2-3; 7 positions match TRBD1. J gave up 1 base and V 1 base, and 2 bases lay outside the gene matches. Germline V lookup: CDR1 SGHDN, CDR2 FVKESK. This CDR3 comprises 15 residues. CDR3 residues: CASSQVGGGTDTQYF. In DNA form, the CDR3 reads TGTGCCAGCAGCCAAGTAGGGGGCGGCACAGATACGCAGTATTTT.